What follows describes a single T cell receptor (beta chain). The sample comes from a study of blood T cell repertoires in COVID-19. Whole-study context: Nucleic acid was either cDNA or gDNA, and it came from T cells, B-cell-depleted T cells, or PBMCs.

In the original workflow: For nucleated cells, counts were estimated from reference gene primer amplification. The repertoire was sequenced with immunoSEQ multiplex PCR; TCRdb's copy has only in-frame clones and lacks some. D and trimming come from the DNA, and the V and J calls and clone size come from that table. The sample has tens of thousands of clones; around 75% are singletons. Looked up from germline, CDR1 is SNHLY and CDR2 is FYNNEI. V dropped 5 bases and J dropped 8; count of bases not matched to a gene: 13. The CDR3 spans 15 residues. The V and J genes are TRBV2 and TRBJ2-3; 7 bases line up with TRBD2. The clonotype originates from a woman aged 50 to 60 with acute or convalescent COVID-19. Sequencing was done on a sample of peripheral blood. CDR3 DNA: TGTGCCAGCAGTCCCAGACTAGCTGGTGCACGTACGCAGTATTTT. Its protein product is CASSPRLAGARTQYF. The whole variable domain, remainder taken from reference TRBV2 and TRBJ2-3, is EPEVTQTPSHQVTQMGQEVILRCVPISNHLYFYWYRQILGQKVEFLVSFYNNEISEKSEIFDDQFSVERPDGSNFTLKIRSTKLEDSAMYFCASSPRLAGARTQYFGPGTRLTVL.